The source of this TCR beta chain is a study of cytomegalovirus exposure and HLA in healthy donors. Study-level results: Productive status was seen about 90% or about 30% of the time for most TCR beta V segments in an earlier analysis.

This clone was recorded only once. The antigen is unknown. The PCR had 60 Vbeta and 13 Jbeta primers. Repertoires were generated with immunoSEQ multiplex PCR, while TCRdb's copy carries only in-frame clones and drops some. The sample lists around 270,000 clones; 80% were seen once. The V gene lost 5 bases and the J gene lost 4 bases, with 9 bases spanning the gap. The CDR3 extends over 12 amino acids. Germline-derived CDR1 and CDR2 are MNHEY and SVGAGI. Sequencing was carried out using PBMCs. J is TRBJ2-7 and V is TRBV6-5; perhaps TRBD1 as D (6 bases). This receptor was obtained from a girl aged 2 to 9 in good health and CMV-seronegative. CDR3 in amino acids: CASSGQLYEQYF. In DNA, the CDR3 is TGTGCCAGCAGTGGACAGTTATACGAGCAGTACTTC.